This T cell receptor beta chain was identified during a study of T cell responses to AZD1222 COVID-19 vaccine. A word on this clone: The antigen is undetermined.

Study results and caveats: Regions 160-218 and 743-854 dominated among vaccine-associated CD4 TCRs spanning spike.

CDR1 SGHTA and CDR2 FQGNSA come from the germline V gene. The V and J ends lost 4 bases and 7 bases respectively, with 17 bases between them. The CDR3 extends over 15 amino acids. The repertoire was sequenced with immunoSEQ multiplex PCR; TCRdb's copy has only in-frame clones and lacks some. The profile shows about 120,000 clones, roughly 87% of them singletons. The origin of this receptor is an adult in good health. The rearrangement joins TRBV7-2 to TRBJ2-1, with TRBD2 as a possible D gene (6 bases). The sequences come from peripheral blood, collected on day 0 of AZD1222 vaccination. CDR3 nucleotides: TGTGCCAGCAGCTCCCCGGCGGGGTCCGGTAATGAGCAGTTCTTC. Amino acids: CASSSPAGSGNEQFF.